The rows below give T cell receptor beta chains drawn from one sample of a study of blood T cell repertoires in COVID-19. Assay: immunoSEQ multiplex PCR; the TCRdb copy retains only in-frame clones and omits some. The repertoire consists of about 76,000 clones, with about 90% occurring once and the leading ten covering 5.8%. The sample comprised peripheral blood. Source of these receptors: a human donor in a cohort sampled during active COVID-19. The CDR3 runs from the conserved cysteine through the conserved F or W. D genes are given only for firm matches. The listing skips clone size in some rows; elsewhere it reads once, few, many or a size class.

CDR3 DNA: TGCAGCGTTGGAGAGAGCGGGGCTTGGGACAATGAGCAGTTCTTC; CDR3 protein: CSVGESGAWDNEQFF; clone size: NA; D gene: TRBD2; V gene: TRBV29-1; CDR3 length: 15; J gene: TRBJ2-1
CDR3 DNA: TGTGCCAGCAGCATCCTGGCGTGGGGGGTGAACACTGAAGCTTTCTTT; CDR3 protein: CASSILAWGVNTEAFF; clone size: NA; D gene: NA; V gene: TRBV9; CDR3 length: 16; J gene: TRBJ1-1
CDR3 DNA: TGTGCCCGCCGGGACAGCCCCACGGGGGAGCTGTTTTTT; CDR3 protein: CARRDSPTGELFF; clone size: NA; D gene: TRBD1; V gene: TRBV30; CDR3 length: 13; J gene: TRBJ2-2
CDR3 DNA: TGTGCCAGTAGGAGGGGCGGGGAACCAAACAATGAGCAGTTCTTC; CDR3 protein: CASRRGGEPNNEQFF; clone size: NA; D gene: NA; V gene: TRBV13; CDR3 length: 15; J gene: TRBJ2-1
CDR3 DNA: TGTGCCAGCAGGGTACAGGGTCCAAGCACAGATACGCAGTATTTT; CDR3 protein: CASRVQGPSTDTQYF; clone size: NA; D gene: NA; V gene: TRBV27; CDR3 length: 15; J gene: TRBJ2-3
CDR3 DNA: TGCAGTGCTAGTCCACGAAGGAGGACGGCTGCAGAAGATACGCAGTATTTT; CDR3 protein: CSASPRRRTAAEDTQYF; clone size: NA; D gene: NA; V gene: TRBV20-1; CDR3 length: 17; J gene: TRBJ2-3
CDR3 DNA: TGTGCCAGCAGTGAGGCTGTTAACTATGGCTACACCTTC; CDR3 protein: CASSEAVNYGYTF; clone size: NA; D gene: NA; V gene: TRBV2; CDR3 length: 13; J gene: TRBJ1-2
CDR3 DNA: TGTGCCAGCAGCTTATTTGTGGTGCCAACAGATGGCTACACCTTC; CDR3 protein: CASSLFVVPTDGYTF; clone size: NA; D gene: NA; V gene: TRBV13; CDR3 length: 15; J gene: TRBJ1-2
CDR3 DNA: TGTGCCAGCAGCCGACTGACAGGGACTGCAACTAATGAAAAACTGTTTTTT; CDR3 protein: CASSRLTGTATNEKLFF; clone size: NA; D gene: TRBD1; V gene: TRBV4-2; CDR3 length: 17; J gene: TRBJ1-4
CDR3 DNA: TGTGCCAGCAGTGAACTCAGGGAGAACACTGAAGCTTTCTTT; CDR3 protein: CASSELRENTEAFF; clone size: NA; D gene: NA; V gene: TRBV2; CDR3 length: 14; J gene: TRBJ1-1
CDR3 DNA: TGCGCCAGCAGCGTGGACAGGGCGAACACTGAAGCTTTCTTT; CDR3 protein: CASSVDRANTEAFF; clone size: once; D gene: TRBD1; V gene: TRBV5-1; CDR3 length: 14; J gene: TRBJ1-1
CDR3 DNA: TGTGCCAGCAGCGTGGACAGTTTTGGAAACACCATATATTTT; CDR3 protein: CASSVDSFGNTIYF; clone size: NA; D gene: NA; V gene: TRBV5-8; CDR3 length: 14; J gene: TRBJ1-3
CDR3 DNA: TGTGCCAGCAGCTTAGGCACTAGCGGGGGTAATAATGAGCAGTTCTTC; CDR3 protein: CASSLGTSGGNNEQFF; clone size: NA; D gene: TRBD2; V gene: TRBV7-9; CDR3 length: 16; J gene: TRBJ2-1
CDR3 DNA: TGTGCCAGCAGCCCGGGCAGGGGGCGCATCAATGAGCAGTTCTTC; CDR3 protein: CASSPGRGRINEQFF; clone size: NA; D gene: TRBD1; V gene: TRBV6-5; CDR3 length: 15; J gene: TRBJ2-1
CDR3 DNA: TGTGCCAGCAGCTTCCGGGCAGGGGACTATGGCTACACCTTC; CDR3 protein: CASSFRAGDYGYTF; clone size: NA; D gene: NA; V gene: TRBV5-4; CDR3 length: 14; J gene: TRBJ1-2
CDR3 DNA: TGTGCCAGTAAGGCCGGGACTCAGGAAAAACTGTTTTTT; CDR3 protein: CASKAGTQEKLFF; clone size: NA; D gene: NA; V gene: TRBV19; CDR3 length: 13; J gene: TRBJ1-4
CDR3 DNA: TGTGCCAGCAGTCCTCCTCCTAGCGGGGGGCGCAATGAGCAGTTCTTC; CDR3 protein: CASSPPPSGGRNEQFF; clone size: NA; D gene: TRBD2; V gene: TRBV3-1/TRBV3-2; CDR3 length: 16; J gene: TRBJ2-1
CDR3 DNA: TGTGCCAGCAGCGTAGGTGGGCAGGGGTTCGGCGATGGCTACACCTTC; CDR3 protein: CASSVGGQGFGDGYTF; clone size: NA; D gene: NA; V gene: TRBV9; CDR3 length: 16; J gene: TRBJ1-2
CDR3 DNA: TGTGCCAGCAGTTTCACCCTAGGGGGTCGAATCTATGGCTACACCTTC; CDR3 protein: CASSFTLGGRIYGYTF; clone size: NA; D gene: NA; V gene: TRBV6-5; CDR3 length: 16; J gene: TRBJ1-2
CDR3 DNA: TGTGCCAGCAGCTTGGTTTGGGAGGGCACTGAAGCTTTCTTT; CDR3 protein: CASSLVWEGTEAFF; clone size: NA; D gene: NA; V gene: TRBV5-6; CDR3 length: 14; J gene: TRBJ1-1
CDR3 DNA: TGTGCCAGCAGTTACAGCAGGGTAAATCAGCCCCAGCATTTT; CDR3 protein: CASSYSRVNQPQHF; clone size: NA; D gene: NA; V gene: TRBV6-5; CDR3 length: 14; J gene: TRBJ1-5
CDR3 DNA: TGTGCCAGCGGCCGGGGTCTGTGGGCAGAAGGAAACACCATATATTTT; CDR3 protein: CASGRGLWAEGNTIYF; clone size: NA; D gene: NA; V gene: TRBV2; CDR3 length: 16; J gene: TRBJ1-3
CDR3 DNA: TGCGCCAGCAGCCGTACAGGGAGGGTCCGGGATGGCTACACCTTC; CDR3 protein: CASSRTGRVRDGYTF; clone size: NA; D gene: NA; V gene: TRBV5-1; CDR3 length: 15; J gene: TRBJ1-2
CDR3 DNA: TGTGCCAGCAGCGCCAGAGGGGCCAACGTCCTGACTTTC; CDR3 protein: CASSARGANVLTF; clone size: NA; D gene: NA; V gene: TRBV3-1/TRBV3-2; CDR3 length: 13; J gene: TRBJ2-6
CDR3 DNA: TGTGCCAGCAGTTTATCTAGCGGGGATTACAATGAGCAGTTCTTC; CDR3 protein: CASSLSSGDYNEQFF; clone size: NA; D gene: TRBD2; V gene: TRBV3-1/TRBV3-2; CDR3 length: 15; J gene: TRBJ2-1
CDR3 DNA: TGTGCCAGCAGCCGTTGGACTAGCGATGCCGGGGAGCTGTTTTTT; CDR3 protein: CASSRWTSDAGELFF; clone size: once; D gene: TRBD2; V gene: TRBV7-2; CDR3 length: 15; J gene: TRBJ2-2
CDR3 DNA: TGTGCTGCGAGACAGGGACGTACCGGGGAGCTGTTTTTT; CDR3 protein: CAARQGRTGELFF; clone size: NA; D gene: TRBD1; V gene: TRBV12-3/TRBV12-4; CDR3 length: 13; J gene: TRBJ2-2
CDR3 DNA: TGTGCCAGCAGTTTTGGAGGGGGCAGGAATCAGCCCCAGCATTTT; CDR3 protein: CASSFGGGRNQPQHF; clone size: NA; D gene: TRBD1; V gene: TRBV27; CDR3 length: 15; J gene: TRBJ1-5
CDR3 DNA: TGTGCCAGCAGCTTAGGGGCGGGGGGACAAGAGACCCAGTACTTC; CDR3 protein: CASSLGAGGQETQYF; clone size: NA; D gene: TRBD2; V gene: TRBV7-6; CDR3 length: 15; J gene: TRBJ2-5
CDR3 DNA: TGTGCCAGCAGCTTAGTCCCCCAGGCCAACACCGGGGAGCTGTTTTTT; CDR3 protein: CASSLVPQANTGELFF; clone size: NA; D gene: NA; V gene: TRBV7-2; CDR3 length: 16; J gene: TRBJ2-2
CDR3 DNA: TGTGCCAGCACCCAGGACATCAACTATGGCTACACCTTC; CDR3 protein: CASTQDINYGYTF; clone size: NA; D gene: NA; V gene: TRBV6-6; CDR3 length: 13; J gene: TRBJ1-2
CDR3 DNA: TGTGCCAGCAGCTCCGGACAACTTATAACCCAGTACTTC; CDR3 protein: CASSSGQLITQYF; clone size: NA; D gene: NA; V gene: TRBV6-5; CDR3 length: 13; J gene: TRBJ2-5
CDR3 DNA: TGTGCCAGCAGGCCCCAGGGGACAGTCAGCAATGAGCAGTTCTTC; CDR3 protein: CASRPQGTVSNEQFF; clone size: NA; D gene: TRBD1; V gene: TRBV7-9; CDR3 length: 15; J gene: TRBJ2-1
CDR3 DNA: TGTGCCAGCAGCTTAGGGACAGGGGGCGCCTACGAGCAGTACTTC; CDR3 protein: CASSLGTGGAYEQYF; clone size: NA; D gene: TRBD1; V gene: TRBV5-4; CDR3 length: 15; J gene: TRBJ2-7
CDR3 DNA: TGTGCCAGCAGCCAAGGGGAGCTCTTGAGGCAGTACTTC; CDR3 protein: CASSQGELLRQYF; clone size: NA; D gene: NA; V gene: TRBV3-1/TRBV3-2; CDR3 length: 13; J gene: TRBJ2-7
CDR3 DNA: TGTGCCAGCAGCCCGGACGGGGGAGAAGAGACCCAGTACTTC; CDR3 protein: CASSPDGGEETQYF; clone size: NA; D gene: NA; V gene: TRBV9; CDR3 length: 14; J gene: TRBJ2-5
CDR3 DNA: TGTGCCAGCAGTTGGACAGGCCAAGAGACCCAGTACTTC; CDR3 protein: CASSWTGQETQYF; clone size: NA; D gene: TRBD1; V gene: TRBV6-5; CDR3 length: 13; J gene: TRBJ2-5
CDR3 DNA: TGCGCCAGCAGCCGCGGACAGGGGGATCGCACTGAAGCTTTCTTT; CDR3 protein: CASSRGQGDRTEAFF; clone size: NA; D gene: TRBD1; V gene: TRBV4-3; CDR3 length: 15; J gene: TRBJ1-1
CDR3 DNA: TGTGCCAGCAGCCAATGGCGGGGGGGGAACAATGAGCAGTTCTTC; CDR3 protein: CASSQWRGGNNEQFF; clone size: NA; D gene: TRBD2; V gene: TRBV3-1/TRBV3-2; CDR3 length: 15; J gene: TRBJ2-1
CDR3 DNA: TGTGCCAGCAGTGAAGGACCGGTACAGGGCGCTGAAGCTTTCTTT; CDR3 protein: CASSEGPVQGAEAFF; clone size: NA; D gene: NA; V gene: TRBV2; CDR3 length: 15; J gene: TRBJ1-1
CDR3 DNA: TGTGCCAGCAGCCTACGTAGCCAAACGAACACCGGGGAGCTGTTTTTT; CDR3 protein: CASSLRSQTNTGELFF; clone size: NA; D gene: NA; V gene: TRBV7-8; CDR3 length: 16; J gene: TRBJ2-2
CDR3 DNA: TGTGCCAGCAGTGCGAACAGGGATTCCCAATTGCGCCTCCACTTT; CDR3 protein: CASSANRDSQLRLHF; clone size: few; D gene: NA; V gene: TRBV2; CDR3 length: 15; J gene: TRBJ1-6
CDR3 DNA: TGTGCCTGGAGTGTTGGGACAGGGGGCGCGGAGACCCAGTACTTC; CDR3 protein: CAWSVGTGGAETQYF; clone size: NA; D gene: TRBD1; V gene: TRBV30; CDR3 length: 15; J gene: TRBJ2-5
CDR3 DNA: TGTGCCAGCAGCCAGGGGGCAGGGGAAAGATACTACGAGCAGTACTTC; CDR3 protein: CASSQGAGERYYEQYF; clone size: NA; D gene: TRBD1; V gene: TRBV6-6; CDR3 length: 16; J gene: TRBJ2-7
CDR3 DNA: TGTGCCAGCAGTGAAAGGGGGAGGGGAGCTAACTATGGCTACACCTTC; CDR3 protein: CASSERGRGANYGYTF; clone size: NA; D gene: NA; V gene: TRBV6-1; CDR3 length: 16; J gene: TRBJ1-2